The next 28 T cell receptor beta chains were all read from a single sample in a study of cytomegalovirus exposure and HLA in healthy donors. Sequenced by immunoSEQ multiplex PCR; TCRdb stores in-frame clones only, minus some. The table lists over 200,000 clones, around 90% of them singletons, with 2.9% in the top ten. Sequencing was performed on PBMCs. All receptors come from a woman younger than 30 in good health and CMV-seronegative.

The chain employs TRBV5-4 and TRBJ2-3; D remains ambiguous. There are 13 residues in the CDR3. V gave up 2 bases and J gave up 2 bases, with 6 bases separating them. The germline V gene has CDR1 SGHNT and CDR2 YYREEE (reference sequence). In nucleotides, the CDR3 is TGTGCCAGCAGCTTCCAGGACACAGATACGCAGTATTTT. Encoded protein: CASSFQDTDTQYF.

This sequence joins TRBV9 and TRBJ1-1, with D tentatively TRBD1 (6 bases). Between the trimmed V and J ends, which lost 1 base and 2 bases, there was a span of 12 bases. The CDR3 is 15 residues long. Germline values: CDR1 SGDLS, CDR2 YYNGEE. The CDR3 DNA follows: TGTGCCAGCAGCGTACGGACAGACCCAAACACTGAAGCTTTCTTT. Amino acids: CASSVRTDPNTEAFF.

The rearrangement joins TRBV4-2 to TRBJ2-5; 11 bases map to TRBD1. The V gene end was trimmed by 3 bases and the J gene end by 5 bases; junction bases not matched to a gene: 5. The CDR3 has 15 amino acids. From germline, CDR1 is LGHNA and CDR2 YNFKEQ. In DNA, the CDR3 is TGTGCCAGCAGCCAGGGACAGGGGGGTCGGGAGACCCAGTACTTC. Its translation: CASSQGQGGRETQYF.

This chain links TRBV2 with TRBJ1-1, with TRBD1 matching 9 bases. CDR3 length: 16 amino acids. CDR1 is SNHLY and CDR2 is FYNNEI in the germline V gene. The J segment lost 1 base and the V segment lost 5 bases, leaving 8 bases of the junction unmatched. The CDR3 region is CASSSPRTGANTEAFF. The CDR3 DNA sequence: TGTGCCAGCAGTTCCCCGAGGACAGGGGCGAACACTGAAGCTTTCTTT. The full variable domain, in which reference TRBV2 and TRBJ1-1 provide the parts outside the CDR3, is EPEVTQTPSHQVTQMGQEVILRCVPISNHLYFYWYRQILGQKVEFLVSFYNNEISEKSEIFDDQFSVERPDGSNFTLKIRSTKLEDSAMYFCASSSPRTGANTEAFFGQGTRLTVV.

Concerning this clone itself: A read error is the likely source, as a far larger clone sits one nucleotide away. CDR3 amino acids: CASRDRDTGELFF. In DNA form, the CDR3 reads TGTGCCAGCAGGGACAGGGACACCGGGGAGCTGTTTTTT. J is TRBJ2-2 and V is TRBV6-6; 8 bases match TRBD1. The V gene's germline CDR1 is MNHNY and CDR2 SVGAGI (reference sequence). This CDR3 has 13 residues. J gave up 3 bases and V 6 bases, and 0 bases lay outside the gene matches.

The V gene is TRBV28, the J gene TRBJ1-2; 10 nucleotides agree with TRBD1. The V gene's germline CDR1 is MDHEN and CDR2 SYDVKM. After removal of 3 bases from V and 8 bases from J, the junction contained 9 bases not matched to a gene. The length of the CDR3 is 15 residues. This CDR3 reads CASSFRDRGSAGYTF. The DNA for the CDR3 is TGTGCCAGCAGTTTCCGGGACAGGGGATCAGCGGGCTACACCTTC.

The rearrangement uses TRBV28 and TRBJ2-3; 7 nucleotides align to TRBD2. The V gene's germline CDR1 is MDHEN and CDR2 SYDVKM. V lost 2 bases and J lost 3; bases outside the gene matches: 20. The CDR3 runs 20 residues. The CDR3 is CASSLKERLRDYVRTDTQYF. The CDR3 bases are TGTGCCAGCAGTTTAAAGGAGAGGCTCCGGGACTACGTCCGGACAGATACGCAGTATTTT.

This rearrangement joins TRBV6-5 to TRBJ2-7; TRBD1 aligns across 11 bases. The CDR3 spans 15 residues. Trimming removed 2 bases from V and 2 bases from J; junction bases left unmatched: 2. In germline, CDR1 is MNHEY, CDR2 SVGAGI. CDR3 loop: CASSYRDRGAYEQYF. Here the CDR3 DNA reads TGTGCCAGCAGTTACAGGGACAGGGGGGCCTACGAGCAGTACTTC.

V is TRBV28 and J is TRBJ1-1, with 9 bases that match TRBD1. This CDR3 is built from 15 residues. V lost 2 bases to trimming and J lost 5 bases; unmatched junction nucleotides: 6. CDR1 MDHEN and CDR2 SYDVKM come from the germline V gene. CDR3 residues: CASSLGDREKTEAFF. As DNA, the CDR3 is TGTGCCAGCAGTTTAGGGGACAGGGAAAAGACTGAAGCTTTCTTT. Looking up the rest from reference TRBV28 and TRBJ1-1 gives the full variable domain: DVKVTQSSRYLVKRTGEKVFLECVQDMDHENMFWYRQDPGLGLRLIYFSYDVKMKEKGDIPEGYSVSREKKERFSLILESASTNQTSMYLCASSLGDREKTEAFFGQGTRLTVV.

The CDR3 is CASSLVRGANTEAFF. The CDR3, as DNA: TGTGCCAGCAGCTTAGTTCGGGGGGCGAACACTGAAGCTTTCTTT. This rearrangement joins TRBV7-9 to TRBJ1-1; TRBD1 might be the D (6 bases). CDR1 SEHNR and CDR2 FQNEAQ come from the germline V gene (reference sequence). This CDR3 contains 15 residues. V was cut by 1 base and J by 1 base, with 10 bases left in between. The full variable domain, completed using reference TRBV7-9 and TRBJ1-1, is DTGVSQNPRHKITKRGQNVTFRCDPISEHNRLYWYRQTLGQGPEFLTYFQNEAQLEKSRLLSDRFSAERPKGSFSTLEIQRTEQGDSAMYLCASSLVRGANTEAFFGQGTRLTVV.

This chain connects TRBV28 to TRBJ2-5; TRBD2 might be the D (6 bases). CDR1 and CDR2 (germline): MDHEN, SYDVKM. The CDR3 runs 13 residues. Between the trimmed V and J ends, which lost 5 bases and 2 bases, there was a span of 9 bases. CDR3 amino acids: CASSRGAQETQYF. DNA for the CDR3: TGTGCCAGCAGTCGCGGGGCTCAAGAGACCCAGTACTTC.

The chain couples TRBV6-1 to TRBJ1-2; 7 bases map to TRBD1. The V gene's germline CDR1 is MNHNS and CDR2 SASEGT. Trimming removed 10 bases from V and 2 bases from J; junction bases left unmatched: 7. The CDR3 runs to 13 residues. In DNA, the CDR3 is TGTGCCATCCAGGGGGGCGCCAACTATGGCTACACCTTC. Translated: CAIQGGANYGYTF.

The gene calls are TRBV7-6 and TRBJ1-1, with D tentatively TRBD1 (5 bases). Germline CDR1 is SGHVS and CDR2 is FNYEAQ. This CDR3 is 11 amino acids long. Trimming removed 6 bases from V and 8 bases from J, with 10 bases in between. Here the CDR3 reads CASRGRGEAFF. CDR3 in DNA: TGTGCCAGCAGGGGTCGGGGGGAAGCTTTCTTT.

This chain's CDR3 is CASSSPRGSSYEQYF. CDR3 in DNA: TGTGCCAGCAGTTCGCCGCGGGGGAGCTCCTACGAGCAGTACTTC. The V call is TRBV6-5, the J call TRBJ2-7; 7 bases align to TRBD2. Germline assignment: CDR1 MNHEY and CDR2 SVGAGI. This CDR3 contains 15 residues. With 4 bases clipped from V and 0 bases from J, the junction kept 6 bases outside the gene matches.

This chain links TRBV28 with TRBJ2-1, with D possibly TRBD2 on 5 matching bases. The CDR3 consists of 16 residues. V was trimmed by 5 bases and J by 5 bases, leaving 19 bases between them. Germline CDR1 is MDHEN and CDR2 is SYDVKM. CDR3 sequence reads: CASSPAQGGGDNEQFF. The CDR3 coding sequence is TGTGCCAGCAGTCCCGCTCAAGGTGGAGGAGACAATGAGCAGTTCTTC.

There are a few counts of this clone. The chain is built from TRBV2 and TRBJ1-2; D is perhaps TRBD1 (6 bases). Trimming took off 3 bases at V and 7 bases at J, with 9 bases between the two ends. The CDR3 consists of 12 residues. Germline lookup yields CDR1 SNHLY and CDR2 FYNNEI. CDR3 in DNA: TGTGCCAGCAGTGACCAGGGGACTGGCTACACCTTC. It encodes CASSDQGTGYTF.

The chain employs TRBV4-1 and TRBJ2-1, with D unresolved. Per the germline V gene, CDR1 is MGHRA and CDR2 is YSYEKL. Between the trimmed V and J ends, which lost 0 bases and 6 bases, there was a span of 6 bases. The CDR3 covers 13 residues. The DNA for the CDR3 is TGCGCCAGCAGCCAAGACCCGTCCAATGAGCAGTTCTTC. This codes for CASSQDPSNEQFF.

Only one count was recorded for this clone. The chain employs TRBV28 and TRBJ1-5, with D perhaps TRBD1 (6 bases). The CDR3 extends over 16 amino acids. CDR1 is MDHEN and CDR2 is SYDVKM in the germline V gene. V lost 0 bases and J 2 bases, leaving 11 bases between the germline ends. This chain's CDR3 is CASSLWTGAGNQPQHF. The DNA for the CDR3 is TGTGCCAGCAGTTTATGGACAGGAGCGGGCAATCAGCCCCAGCATTTT. Together with reference TRBV28 and TRBJ1-5, the CDR3 gives the full variable domain: DVKVTQSSRYLVKRTGEKVFLECVQDMDHENMFWYRQDPGLGLRLIYFSYDVKMKEKGDIPEGYSVSREKKERFSLILESASTNQTSMYLCASSLWTGAGNQPQHFGDGTRLSIL.

In its sample, this clone was seen once. V gene TRBV7-2 combines with J gene TRBJ2-3; D gene ambiguous. Trimming pared 5 bases from V and 0 bases from J, leaving 12 bases between. CDR1 is SGHTA and CDR2 is FQGNSA in the germline V gene. The CDR3 has 15 residues. The CDR3 loop is CASSKEVASTDTQYF. DNA for the CDR3: TGTGCCAGCAGCAAAGAGGTAGCCAGCACAGATACGCAGTATTTT.

The V call is TRBV5-1, the J call TRBJ2-1; TRBD2 aligns across 9 bases. CDR1 and CDR2 from the germline V gene are SGHRS and YFSETQ. Unmatched junction bases numbered 8, after V lost 4 bases and J lost 0 bases. This CDR3 spans 17 amino acids. The CDR3 DNA sequence: TGCGCCAGCAGCCCCCGAATAGCGGGAGCCTCCTACAATGAGCAGTTCTTC. This sequence encodes CASSPRIAGASYNEQFF.

The chain recombines TRBV7-3 with TRBJ1-2; 9 nucleotides align to TRBD1. The CDR3 has 16 amino acids. Trimming removed 2 bases from V and 2 bases from J; junction bases left unmatched: 6. The germline gives CDR1 SGHTA, CDR2 FQGTGA. The CDR3 region is CASSLRGTGMNYGYTF. For the CDR3, the DNA is TGTGCCAGCAGCTTACGGGGGACAGGGATGAACTATGGCTACACCTTC.

The chain links TRBV7-9 to TRBJ2-1; TRBD2 agrees at 7 bases. Germline V CDR1 and CDR2: SEHNR, FQNEAQ (reference sequence). The CDR3 length is 17 residues. V shed 1 base, J shed 1 base, and the junction held 7 bases outside the gene matches. The CDR3 sequence is CASSLGPPSGSYNEQFF. The DNA of the CDR3 is TGTGCCAGCAGCTTAGGGCCTCCTAGCGGATCCTACAATGAGCAGTTCTTC.

V usage is TRBV5-4 and J usage is TRBJ1-1; 9 bases are shared with TRBD1. CDR3 size: 17 residues. V shed 2 bases and J 7 bases; nucleotides not matched to a gene: 15. The V gene's germline CDR1 is SGHNT and CDR2 YYREEE (reference sequence). CDR3 DNA sequence: TGTGCCAGCAGCTTACAACCCCGACAGGGGGATTTTGATGAAGCTTTCTTT. Translating it yields CASSLQPRQGDFDEAFF.

This chain uses TRBV28 with TRBJ2-1, with a possible D match to TRBD2 (6 bases). Germline V gene lookup returns CDR1 MDHEN and CDR2 SYDVKM. V was clipped by 5 bases and J by 4 bases, with 27 bases between them. CDR3 length equals 19 residues. CDR3 coding DNA: TGTGCCAGCAGTGGCCGGCTCGGGGGTAAAACAGCGAGGTACAATGAGCAGTTCTTC. Its translation is CASSGRLGGKTARYNEQFF.

This chain uses TRBV6-5 with TRBJ2-1, with D maybe TRBD2 (7 bases). The CDR3 length is 13 residues. Between the trimmed V and J ends, which lost 2 bases and 6 bases, there was a span of 8 bases. From germline, CDR1 is MNHEY and CDR2 SVGAGI. The CDR3 bases are TGTGCCAGCAGTTACAGGGGGGGCAATGAGCAGTTCTTC. Translated, it gives CASSYRGGNEQFF.

This clone was seen just once. The rearrangement uses TRBV9 and TRBJ2-3; tentatively, D is TRBD1 (6 bases). The CDR3 loop spans 18 amino acids. Germline loops: CDR1 SGDLS, CDR2 YYNGEE. V was clipped by 1 base and J by 3 bases, with 21 bases between them. CDR3 residues: CASSVYDRSSPGTDTQYF. In DNA form, the CDR3 reads TGTGCCAGCAGCGTATATGACAGGAGTTCTCCTGGGACAGATACGCAGTATTTT.

This sequence joins TRBV4-3 and TRBJ2-7; D might be TRBD2 (6 bases). Germline CDR1 reads LGHNA; CDR2 reads YSLEER. The germline V and J ends were trimmed by 3 bases and 7 bases, with 22 bases remaining between them. The CDR3 is 16 amino acids. Written as DNA, the CDR3 is TGCGCCAGCAGCCAGTTAGCGGAGCCCGTCGGGAATGAGCAGTACTTC. Its protein is CASSQLAEPVGNEQYF.

This clone was seen only once. This rearrangement joins TRBV2 to TRBJ2-7, with 9 bases fitting TRBD1. The junction had 6 bases not matched to a gene; V was cut back by 9 bases and J by 0 bases. Germline CDR1 is SNHLY and CDR2 is FYNNEI. CDR3 length: 14 residues. DNA for the CDR3: TGTGCCAGTACCGAGGACAGGGGCTCCTACGAGCAGTACTTC. Its protein is CASTEDRGSYEQYF.